The 17 T cell receptor beta chains below come from one sample, sequenced in a study of neurological immune-mediated disorders (dated by TCRdb to the late 2010s). The library was generated by 5' RACE. The instrument given in TCRdb is Illumina HiSeq 2500. The raw public reads went through TCRdb reprocessing: fastp at Q25, MiXCR clone calling, in-frame beta chains kept. Every entry covers one CDR3 protein and lists the most common genes and DNA from its rows. This sample has some 65,000 distinct CDR3 sequences in its table, and 4.1% of those were observed once. Of the sample, about 2.6% falls within the top ten clones. The sequenced material came from PBMCs. These receptors originate from a man aged 50-59 years with multiple sclerosis.

This clonotype was detected ten times or more. V gene TRBV7-2 combines with J gene TRBJ2-2; 11 bases match TRBD1. There are 16 residues in the CDR3. The V and J ends lost 5 bases and 7 bases, in that order; junction bases with no gene match: 9. The germline V gene has CDR1 SGHTA and CDR2 FQGNSA. The CDR3 here is CASSLGTGGHNGELFF. For the CDR3, the DNA is TGTGCCAGCAGCCTCGGGACAGGGGGGCATAACGGGGAGCTGTTTTTT.

This clonotype was counted many times. The V call is TRBV13, the J call TRBJ2-7; D is uncertain. Germline CDR1 and CDR2: PRHDT and FYEKMQ (reference sequence). The ends were cut back, 4 bases at V and 5 bases at J, with 12 bases in the middle. The CDR3 has 13 residues. The CDR3 DNA is TGTGCCAGCAGCTCCTATCCGGACCACGAGCAGTACTTC. Amino acids: CASSSYPDHEQYF.

This clonotype was detected many times. The chain employs TRBV20-1 and TRBJ1-5; TRBD1 aligns across 9 bases. The junction had 9 bases not matched to a gene; V was cut back by 0 bases and J by 6 bases. The germline V gene encodes CDR1 DFQATT and CDR2 SNEGSKA (reference sequence). The CDR3 length is 16 residues. The CDR3: CSARDRGQGLGQPQHF. The CDR3 DNA is TGCAGTGCTAGAGATAGGGGACAGGGTTTGGGTCAGCCCCAGCATTTT.

This clonotype was detected many times. The chain links TRBV5-1 to TRBJ1-2; D is unclear. Trimming removed 0 bases at V and 3 bases at J, with 12 bases between. The germline V gene encodes CDR1 SGHRS and CDR2 YFSETQ. This CDR3 is 15 amino acids long. In DNA, the CDR3 is TGCGCCAGCAGCTTGGGGCAGGCCCTTGACTATGGCTACACCTTC. Translated: CASSLGQALDYGYTF.

This clonotype was seen ten or more times. The chain links TRBV20-1 to TRBJ2-5; 10 positions match TRBD1. In germline, CDR1 is DFQATT, CDR2 SNEGSKA (reference sequence). The CDR3 totals 13 residues. J was trimmed by 9 bases and V by 5 bases; bases with no gene match: 9. The CDR3 sequence is CSAPGQGTKAQYF. The CDR3 DNA is TGCAGTGCTCCGGGACAGGGGACCAAGGCCCAGTACTTC.

At least ten counts were recorded for this clonotype. The junction departs from germline at one end; a sequencing error may be responsible. This sequence joins TRBV28 and TRBJ1-5; D perhaps matches TRBD1 (5 bases). Germline V gives CDR1 MDHEN, CDR2 SYDVKM. The CDR3 is 12 residues long. CDR3 sequence: CASQGINQPQNF. The CDR3 coding sequence is TGTGCCAGCCAGGGCATCAATCAGCCCCAGAATTTT.

The table lists this clonotype with many counts. The chain links TRBV6-5 to TRBJ2-2; 8 nucleotides match TRBD2. The trim removed 5 bases at V and 4 bases at J, leaving 9 bases unmatched. The CDR3 totals 16 residues. CDR1 is MNHEY, CDR2 SVGAGI, per germline. The DNA of the CDR3 is TGTGCCAGCAGTCCTGCCCTTAGCGGGGCCACCGGGGAGCTGTTTTTT. Translated: CASSPALSGATGELFF.

The rearrangement links TRBV12-2 to TRBJ2-7; whether TRBD2, the table's D call, matches the DNA was not checked. TRBV12-2 is tagged as a pseudogene. The CDR3 consists of 14 residues. The CDR3 protein is CASRGPGLPYEQYV. The CDR3 nucleotides are TGTGCAAGTCGCGGACCGGGACTGCCCTACGAGCAGTACGTC.

This clonotype was observed at least ten times. The DNA for the CDR3 is TGTGCCAGCAGCTTCAGCTTCTACGAGCAGTACTTC. As protein: CASSFSFYEQYF. This sequence joins TRBV7-2 and TRBJ2-7; D gene ambiguous. CDR1 and CDR2 (germline): SGHTA, FQGNSA. V dropped 3 bases and J dropped 3 bases, with 6 bases sitting between them. This CDR3 comprises 12 residues.

This clonotype was counted many times. This sequence joins TRBV11-2 and TRBJ2-3; 9 bases match TRBD1. V shed 5 bases, J shed 2 bases, and the junction held 5 bases outside the gene matches. Germline CDR1 is SGHAT and CDR2 is FQNNGV. The CDR3 totals 15 residues. The CDR3 region has the DNA TGTGCCAGCAGCCTCCGGACAGGGGTCACAGATACGCAGTATTTT. This sequence encodes CASSLRTGVTDTQYF. Full variable domain (remainder filled in from reference TRBV11-2 and TRBJ2-3): EAGVAQSPRYKIIEKRQSVAFWCNPISGHATLYWYQQILGQGPKLLIQFQNNGVVDDSQLPKDRFSAERLKGVDSTLKIQPAKLEDSAVYLCASSLRTGVTDTQYFGPGTRLTVL.

This clonotype appeared many times. The rearrangement joins TRBV6-2 or TRBV6-3 to TRBJ2-2, with D unresolved. CDR3 length: 13 amino acids. CDR1 and CDR2 from the germline V gene are MNHEY and SVGEGT. With 5 bases removed from V and 6 bases from J, the gap between germline ends came to 10 bases. As DNA, the CDR3 is TGTGCCAGCAGTAGAGCAGAAGCCGGGGAGCTGTTTTTT. Translated, it gives CASSRAEAGELFF.

The sample holds many counts of this clonotype. The rearrangement links TRBV18 to TRBJ1-1; D gene uncertain. V was clipped by 6 bases and J by 6 bases, with 11 bases between them. Germline values: CDR1 KGHSH, CDR2 LQKENI. The CDR3 covers 12 residues. This chain's CDR3 is CASSEYMAEAFF. CDR3 bases: TGTGCCAGCTCGGAATACATGGCTGAAGCTTTCTTT.

This clonotype was seen ten or more times. This chain connects TRBV5-1 to TRBJ2-7; D gene ambiguous. V lost 3 bases to trimming and J lost 0 bases, with 1 base between them. There are 11 residues in the CDR3. The V gene's germline CDR1 is SGHRS and CDR2 YFSETQ. The CDR3 protein is CASSSSYEQYF. The CDR3 DNA is TGCGCCAGCAGCTCCTCCTACGAGCAGTACTTC.

This clonotype was observed at least ten times. The chain employs TRBV20-1 and TRBJ1-2, with D hard to call. Deletions cut 3 bases from V and 8 bases from J, with 16 bases between. Germline V CDR1 and CDR2: DFQATT, SNEGSKA (reference sequence). The CDR3 contains 13 residues. The chain's CDR3 is CSARESPYWGYTF. The CDR3 DNA reads as TGCAGTGCTAGGGAAAGCCCTTACTGGGGCTACACCTTC.

This clonotype came up many times. This chain uses TRBV11-2 with TRBJ2-7, with D perhaps given as TRBD1 or TRBD2 (5 bases each). This CDR3 has 15 residues. Trimming pared 3 bases from V and 6 bases from J, leaving 18 bases between. CDR1 and CDR2 from the germline V gene are SGHAT and FQNNGV. CDR3 residues: CASSLLGHPAGEQYV. Written as DNA, the CDR3 is TGTGCCAGCAGCTTGCTTGGACATCCGGCGGGCGAGCAGTACGTC.

This clonotype was recorded many times. The chain has TRBV5-1 and TRBJ2-1; D is uncertain. Germline V gives CDR1 SGHRS, CDR2 YFSETQ. Between the trimmed V and J ends, which lost 4 bases and 0 bases, there was a span of 14 bases. The CDR3 runs to 16 residues. CDR3 nucleotide sequence: TGCGCCAGCAGCAAAGGAGCGATCTACTCCTACAATGAGCAGTTCTTC. This translates into CASSKGAIYSYNEQFF. The complete variable domain, with remaining parts taken from reference TRBV5-1 and TRBJ2-1, reads KAGVTQTPRYLIKTRGQQVTLSCSPISGHRSVSWYQQTPGQGLQFLFEYFSETQRNKGNFPGRFSGRQFSNSRSEMNVSTLELGDSALYLCASSKGAIYSYNEQFFGPGTRLTVL.

This clonotype was observed at least ten times. The chain has TRBV11-3 and TRBJ2-2; perhaps TRBD1 as D (7 bases). The ends were cut back, 2 bases at V and 0 bases at J, with 13 bases in the middle. The germline V gene encodes CDR1 SGHNT and CDR2 YENEEA. The CDR3 length is 17 residues. Written as DNA, the CDR3 is TGTGCCAGCAGCTTATGGAGGGGGACAGCGAACACCGGGGAGCTGTTTTTT. This translates into CASSLWRGTANTGELFF.